The 27 T cell receptor beta chains below were found in one sample sequenced in a study of T cells in Graves' hyperthyroidism and ophthalmopathy. Using RNA transcripts as the source, TCR beta CDR3 regions were amplified. HTBI primers drove first-round RT-PCR of the TCR CDR3. One entry per CDR3 protein results from TCRdb running MiXCR on the multiplex PCR reads. The sample lists roughly 570,000 distinct CDR3 sequences, just over 45% occurring once. Sequenced: peripheral blood or thyroid tissue (not recorded which). These receptors came from an adult woman with Graves' disease, either hyperthyroidism or ophthalmopathy (not recorded which).

This clonotype was counted many times. The rearrangement links TRBV7-9 to TRBJ1-5; 8 bases are a match to TRBD1. The trim removed 6 bases at V and 2 bases at J, leaving 3 bases unmatched. Looked up from germline, CDR1 is SEHNR and CDR2 is FQNEAQ (reference sequence). The CDR3 has 14 amino acids. For the CDR3, the DNA is TGTGCCAGCAGTTCGACAGGGGGCAATCAGCCCCAGCATTTT. Amino acid sequence: CASSSTGGNQPQHF.

This clonotype was counted at least ten times. The chain links TRBV20-1 to TRBJ2-5; D might be TRBD1 or TRBD2, each matching 7 bases. V lost 6 bases and J lost 3, with 17 bases in between. The CDR3 totals 14 residues. Germline V gene lookup returns CDR1 DFQATT and CDR2 SNEGSKA (reference sequence). The CDR3 region is CSADQTGREETQYF. For the CDR3, the DNA is TGCAGTGCCGATCAGACAGGGAGGGAAGAGACCCAGTACTTC.

As to this clonotype: Just one base apart from a much larger clone, this may be a read error. CDR3 protein: CAGSPRTSGGSPYEQYF. The CDR3 bases are TGCGCCGGCAGCCCCCGGACTAGCGGGGGGTCTCCCTACGAGCAGTACTTC. V and J are TRBV4-1 and TRBJ2-7; 14 bases match TRBD2. The germline gives CDR1 MGHRA, CDR2 YSYEKL. The CDR3 has 17 residues.

J is TRBJ2-3 and V is TRBV2; the D is unclear. This CDR3 is 14 amino acids long. Trimming removed 6 bases from V and 6 bases from J, with 16 bases in between. Germline CDR1 reads SNHLY; CDR2 reads FYNNEI. CDR3 coding DNA: TGTGCCAGCAGGAGGAGTTTATCGAGGGATACGCAGTATTTT. Residues: CASRRSLSRDTQYF. The variable domain in full, completed from reference TRBV2 and TRBJ2-3, reads EPEVTQTPSHQVTQMGQEVILRCVPISNHLYFYWYRQILGQKVEFLVSFYNNEISEKSEIFDDQFSVERPDGSNFTLKIRSTKLEDSAMYFCASRRSLSRDTQYFGPGTRLTVL.

In this sample, this clonotype turned up a few times. The CDR3 region is CASSITGASNQPQHF. The CDR3 bases are TGTGCCAGTAGTATCACAGGGGCAAGCAATCAGCCCCAGCATTTT. This sequence joins TRBV19 and TRBJ1-5; 7 bases line up with TRBD1. The germline V gene encodes CDR1 LNHDA and CDR2 SQIVND (reference sequence). Trimming at V came to 3 bases and at J to 1 base, leaving 3 bases not matched to a gene. CDR3 length: 15 residues.

The chain couples TRBV15 to TRBJ2-5, with 7 positions matching TRBD2. Germline V gene sequence: CDR1 LNHNV, CDR2 YYDKDF (reference sequence). The trim removed 3 bases at V and 5 bases at J, leaving 15 bases unmatched. The CDR3 spans 17 residues. In DNA, the CDR3 is TGTGCCACCAGCAGCCAAGGATGGGCTAGCGGTCAGGAGACCCAGTACTTC. Translated, it gives CATSSQGWASGQETQYF.

The rearrangement links TRBV20-1 to TRBJ1-1; D is possibly TRBD1 (5 bases). Between the trimmed V and J ends, which lost 5 bases and 7 bases, there was a span of 35 bases. CDR3 length: 19 residues. The V gene's germline CDR1 is DFQATT and CDR2 SNEGSKA (reference sequence). For the CDR3, the DNA is TGCAGTGCTCCTGACCGACTAGCGGGAGGGCTATCGGGGGATGGTGAAGCTTTCTTT. This translates into CSAPDRLAGGLSGDGEAFF.

The rearrangement joins TRBV11-2 to TRBJ1-3; D is perhaps TRBD1 (5 bases). Germline V CDR1 and CDR2: SGHAT, FQNNGV. The CDR3 length is 13 residues. The V gene lost 2 bases and the J gene lost 11 bases, with 13 bases spanning the gap. The CDR3 sequence is CASSLPRDFAIYF. The CDR3 nucleotides read TGTGCCAGCAGCTTACCGAGGGACTTCGCCATATATTTT.

The chain has TRBV28 and TRBJ1-5; 7 nucleotides agree with TRBD1. This CDR3 is built from 17 residues. V dropped 3 bases and J dropped 1; count of bases not matched to a gene: 9. The V gene's germline CDR1 is MDHEN and CDR2 SYDVKM. The DNA of the CDR3 is TGTGCCAGCAGTTTCCCCTCGACAGGGTCCAGCAATCAGCCCCAGCATTTT. It yields the protein CASSFPSTGSSNQPQHF.

Points on this clonotype: A much larger clone is a single base away; this may be a read error. The V call is TRBV2, the J call TRBJ2-7; D remains ambiguous. Trimming left V 2 bases short and J 3 bases short, with 2 bases between. Germline CDR1 is SNHLY and CDR2 is FYNNEI. The CDR3 loop spans 11 amino acids. The CDR3 DNA follows: TGTGCCAGCAGTGAAAACTACGAGCAGTACTTC. Translated: CASSENYEQYF. The full variable domain, rest sourced from reference TRBV2 and TRBJ2-7, is EPEVTQTPSHQVTQMGQEVILRCVPISNHLYFYWYRQILGQKVEFLVSFYNNEISEKSEIFDDQFSVERPDGSNFTLKIRSTKLEDSAMYFCASSENYEQYFGPGTRLTVT.

The table lists this clonotype with many counts. CDR3 in amino acids: CASSLGVGFYEQYF. As DNA, the CDR3 is TGCGCCAGCAGCTTGGGGGTTGGGTTCTACGAGCAGTACTTC. The chain joins TRBV5-1 to TRBJ2-7, with D hard to call. The germline V gene encodes CDR1 SGHRS and CDR2 YFSETQ. The CDR3 sequence is 14 residues long. V dropped 0 bases and J dropped 3 bases, with 10 bases sitting between them.

The genes are TRBV7-3 and TRBJ2-5, with D maybe TRBD2 (6 bases). The CDR3 covers 13 residues. The V gene's germline CDR1 is SGHTA and CDR2 FQGTGA. With 5 bases removed from V and 5 bases from J, the gap between germline ends came to 12 bases. CDR3 sequence (DNA): TGTGCCAGCAGCGAAGGGACTTGGGAGACCCAGTACTTC. This translates into CASSEGTWETQYF.

The sample holds many counts of this clonotype. The CDR3 DNA is TGTGCCAGCAGCCGGGCTTTGAACACCGGGGAGCTGTTTTTT. As protein: CASSRALNTGELFF. V gene TRBV2 combines with J gene TRBJ2-2, with D unresolved. The V end lost 6 bases, the J end lost 1 base, and 9 bases lay between the germline ends. Germline-derived CDR1 and CDR2 are SNHLY and FYNNEI. There are 14 residues in the CDR3.

This clonotype was seen many times. The chain combines TRBV5-4 with TRBJ1-3, with 9 bases fitting TRBD1. The CDR3 contains 16 residues. The J segment lost 4 bases and the V segment lost 5 bases, leaving 10 bases of the junction unmatched. CDR1 and CDR2 (germline): SGHNT, YYREEE (reference sequence). The CDR3 coding sequence is TGTGCCAGCAGTTACACAGGGGGCGCGAAAGGAAACACCATATATTTT. It specifies CASSYTGGAKGNTIYF.

The J gene is TRBJ1-6, the V gene TRBV10-3; the D is unclear. The V gene's germline CDR1 is ENHRY and CDR2 SYGVKD. The CDR3 covers 15 residues. CDR3 sequence reads: CARSGEAGYNSPLHF. DNA of the CDR3: TGTGCTAGATCTGGGGAGGCGGGGTATAATTCACCCCTCCACTTT.

At least ten counts were recorded for this clonotype. V gene TRBV20-1 combines with J gene TRBJ1-1, with TRBD1 as a possible D gene (5 bases). Between the trimmed V and J ends, which lost 0 bases and 7 bases, there was a span of 12 bases. This CDR3 comprises 13 residues. Germline CDR1 DFQATT, CDR2 SNEGSKA (reference sequence). The CDR3 coding sequence is TGCAGTGCTAGAGATCCCAGGAGGGGTGAAGCTTTCTTT. Translated, it gives CSARDPRRGEAFF.

This clonotype was found a few times. Germline and junction disagree at one end, which may indicate a read error. The chain has TRBV5-6 and TRBJ2-5, with 9 bases identical to TRBD1. CDR1 is SGHDT and CDR2 is YYEEEE in the germline V gene. CDR3 size: 16 residues. The CDR3 is CASSHTGGEALEAQYF. The CDR3 coding sequence is TGTGCCAGCAGCCACACAGGGGGCGAGGCTTTAGAGGCCCAGTACTTC.

This clonotype was counted only a few times. The chain links TRBV7-2 to TRBJ1-6; 9 bases are a match to TRBD1. Trimming removed 5 bases from V and 9 bases from J; junction bases left unmatched: 8. Germline V CDR1 and CDR2: SGHTA, FQGNSA. The CDR3 length is 15 residues. CDR3 protein: CASSAGTGRGSPLHF. DNA of the CDR3: TGTGCCAGCAGCGCCGGGACAGGGAGGGGTTCACCCCTCCACTTT. Full variable domain (remainder filled in from reference TRBV7-2 and TRBJ1-6): GAGVSQSPSNKVTEKGKDVELRCDPISGHTALYWYRQSLGQGLEFLIYFQGNSAPDKSGLPSDRFSAERTGGSVSTLTIQRTQQEDSAVYLCASSAGTGRGSPLHFGNGTRLTVT.

The chain is built from TRBV25-1 and TRBJ1-6, with D possibly being TRBD1 (5 bases). Trimming cost V 5 bases and J 5 bases, with 13 bases left between them. CDR1 and CDR2 (germline): MGHDK, SYGVNS. The CDR3 runs to 15 residues. The CDR3 nucleotides are TGTGCCAGCAGTCACCAGGGAAACGATAATTCACCCCTCCACTTT. Its translation: CASSHQGNDNSPLHF.

This clonotype has at least ten counts. The chain joins TRBV29-1 to TRBJ1-4; D is undetermined. This CDR3 has 12 residues. The germline V gene encodes CDR1 SQVTM and CDR2 ANQGSEA. Trimming shortened V by 6 bases and J by 0 bases, and 5 bases separated the two germline ends. The chain's CDR3 is CSVISTNEKLFF. The CDR3 nucleotides read TGCAGCGTCATTTCAACTAATGAAAAACTGTTTTTT.

The V call is TRBV6-1, the J call TRBJ1-6; TRBD1 aligns across 9 bases. Germline-derived CDR1 and CDR2 are MNHNS and SASEGT. This CDR3 region has 15 residues. J was trimmed by 7 bases and V by 1 base; bases with no gene match: 2. CDR3 amino acids: CASSEGGQGNSPLHF. CDR3 nucleotides: TGTGCCAGCAGTGAAGGAGGACAGGGGAATTCACCCCTCCACTTT.

This clonotype was seen many times. The genes are TRBV9 and TRBJ1-3, with D possibly matching TRBD1 (6 bases). From germline, CDR1 is SGDLS and CDR2 YYNGEE. Trimming removed 4 bases from V and 0 bases from J, with 14 bases in between. The CDR3 consists of 16 residues. CDR3 DNA sequence: TGTGCCAGCAGCCCACGACAGGTTTTCTCTGGAAACACCATATATTTT. Translating gives CASSPRQVFSGNTIYF.

The genes are TRBV28 and TRBJ2-2; 8 bases agree with TRBD1. CDR3 size: 17 residues. Looked up from germline, CDR1 is MDHEN and CDR2 is SYDVKM. The V and J ends lost 1 base and 3 bases, in that order; junction bases with no gene match: 7. The CDR3 reads CASSLSSGGLYTGELFF. CDR3 sequence (DNA): TGTGCCAGCAGTTTATCATCAGGGGGCCTCTACACCGGGGAGCTGTTTTTT. Combining the CDR3 with reference TRBV28 and TRBJ2-2 gives the whole variable domain DVKVTQSSRYLVKRTGEKVFLECVQDMDHENMFWYRQDPGLGLRLIYFSYDVKMKEKGDIPEGYSVSREKKERFSLILESASTNQTSMYLCASSLSSGGLYTGELFFGEGSRLTVL.

This clonotype was recorded a few times. One base away lies a much larger clone, so this may be a sequencing read error. The missing conserved phenylalanine or tryptophan at the end of this CDR3 makes a read error likely. The chain recombines TRBV9 with TRBJ2-5; D unclear. The CDR3 has 14 residues. Germline CDR1 SGDLS, CDR2 YYNGEE. The CDR3 protein is CASSLASVEETQYL. Here the CDR3 DNA reads TGCGCCAGCAGCTTGGCCTCGGTCGAAGAGACCCAGTACCTC.

The chain recombines TRBV25-1 with TRBJ1-6; 8 bases map to TRBD1. This CDR3 has 14 residues. V was pared by 6 bases and J by 14 bases, with 12 bases of the junction left unmatched. Germline values: CDR1 MGHDK, CDR2 SYGVNS. The DNA of the CDR3 is TGTGCCAGCAGACACCAGGACAGGGATTTATCCCTCCACTTT. Its protein product is CASRHQDRDLSLHF.

Concerning this clonotype: At one boundary the junction diverges from the germline segment, which might be a read error. This chain links TRBV7-8 with TRBJ2-6, with 7 bases that match TRBD2. The CDR3 is made up of 16 amino acids. Germline CDR1 is SGHVS and CDR2 is FQNEAQ. The CDR3 coding sequence is TGTGCCGGCAGCCACTACGGGAGGCCTGGGGCCAACGTCCTGACTTTC. Its protein product is CAGSHYGRPGANVLTF.

There are a few counts of this clonotype. The V and J genes are TRBV19 and TRBJ1-5; D not certain. This CDR3 contains 14 residues. Trimming took off 4 bases at V and 2 bases at J, with 9 bases between the two ends. The germline CDR1 and CDR2 sequences are LNHDA and SQIVND (reference sequence). The CDR3 loop is CASSRLRGNQPQHF. CDR3 bases: TGTGCCAGTAGTAGGCTCCGGGGCAATCAGCCCCAGCATTTT.